This T cell receptor (beta chain) originates from a study of cytomegalovirus exposure and HLA in healthy donors. Primers included in the PCR were 60 Vbeta and 13 Jbeta primers. Assay used: immunoSEQ multiplex PCR; TCRdb lists only in-frame clones, some missing. The sample table includes about 65,000 clones. The sequence was obtained from a boy between 10 and 17 years old in good health and CMV-seronegative. The specimen sequenced was PBMCs.

The CDR3 here is CASSLRGSLQYF. CDR3 bases: TGTGCCAGCAGTTTACGCGGCAGCCTGCAGTACTTC. V and J are TRBV27 and TRBJ2-7; D is unclear. CDR1 and CDR2 from the germline V gene are MNHEY and SMNVEV (reference sequence). Trimming removed 2 bases from V and 9 bases from J, with 11 bases in between. The CDR3 is made up of 12 amino acids.